A single sample is the source of the 20 T cell receptor beta chains below, sequenced in a study of beta chain features in type 1 diabetes (dated by TCRdb to the late 2010s). Library creation used the immunoSEQ multiplex PCR assay. The entire amount of isolated RNA was reverse transcribed using the High Capacity cDNA Reverse Transcription Kit, so the sequenced TCRB transcripts were expressed ones. The clones in this table, taken by TCRdb from immuneACCESS, are in-frame only. Not every clone is retained; where verified, under half of the shortfall comes from an unresolved V gene, and the cause of the rest is unknown. This sample is represented by hundreds of thousands of clones; approximately 31% of them were singletons. 0.06% to 0.07% of the sample belongs to the ten largest clones. The material sequenced was naive CD4+ T cells from blood. The sample's cell subset or site, from its label and the paper: true naive CD4+ T cells. These receptors all stem from a man younger than 30 in good health.

The V call is TRBV7-2, the J call TRBJ2-1; a possible D gene is TRBD1 (6 bases). Trimming left V 5 bases short and J 7 bases short, with 15 bases between. CDR1 and CDR2 from the germline V gene are SGHTA and FQGNSA. The CDR3 consists of 14 residues. This CDR3 reads CASSHTGSLNEQFF. CDR3 DNA sequence: TGTGCCAGCAGCCACACAGGGTCCTTAAATGAGCAGTTCTTC.

There are a few counts of this clone. This sample also contains other DNA sequences that code for the same CDR3. The chain employs TRBV29-1 and TRBJ2-5; D unresolved. CDR1 and CDR2 from the germline V gene are SQVTM and ANQGSEA. This CDR3 is built from 9 residues. Trimming pared 0 bases from V and 7 bases from J, leaving 0 bases between. The CDR3 loop reads CSVEETQYF. CDR3 sequence (DNA): TGCAGCGTTGAAGAGACCCAGTACTTC. The full variable domain, rest sourced from reference TRBV29-1 and TRBJ2-5, is SAVISQKPSRDICQRGTSLTIQCQVDSQVTMMFWYRQQPGQSLTLIATANQGSEATYESGFVIDKFPISRPNLTFSTLTVSNMSPEDSSIYLCSVEETQYFGPGTRLLVL.

A note on this clone: Other DNA sequences within the sample encode an identical CDR3. The chain joins TRBV5-6 to TRBJ2-5, with 7 bases identical to TRBD2. CDR3 length: 15 residues. With V trimmed by 0 bases and J by 1 base, 3 bases remained unmatched. Germline-derived CDR1 and CDR2 are SGHDT and YYEEEE. CDR3 in DNA: TGTGCCAGCAGCTTGGGGCTAGCGGCCCAAGAGACCCAGTACTTC. Translating gives CASSLGLAAQETQYF.

This clone was found a few times. V usage is TRBV7-2 and J usage is TRBJ2-1, with D tentatively TRBD2 (6 bases). This CDR3 spans 14 amino acids. Germline loops: CDR1 SGHTA, CDR2 FQGNSA. V gave up 5 bases and J gave up 3 bases, with 11 bases separating them. The CDR3 loop is CASSPDGGYNEQFF. For the CDR3, the DNA is TGTGCCAGCAGCCCCGACGGGGGCTACAATGAGCAGTTCTTC.

This clone was observed a single time. V gene TRBV28 combines with J gene TRBJ2-5; D remains ambiguous. V lost 4 bases and J lost 7, with 10 bases in between. Germline CDR1 reads MDHEN; CDR2 reads SYDVKM. The CDR3 has 12 amino acids. The CDR3 spells CASSSIWGTQYF. The DNA of the CDR3 is TGTGCCAGCAGTTCGATTTGGGGGACCCAGTACTTC.

The chain has TRBV13 and TRBJ2-2, with TRBD1 identical over 7 bases. Germline CDR1 is PRHDT and CDR2 is FYEKMQ (reference sequence). The CDR3 sequence is 14 residues long. The trim removed 5 bases at V and 6 bases at J, leaving 6 bases unmatched. The CDR3 sequence: CASSVQGTAGELFF. Here the CDR3 DNA reads TGTGCCAGCAGCGTACAAGGGACAGCCGGGGAGCTGTTTTTT.

The rearrangement links TRBV30 to TRBJ2-3; TRBD1 might be the D (6 bases). Germline CDR1 is GTSNPN and CDR2 is SVGIG (reference sequence). The V gene lost 4 bases and the J gene lost 0 bases, with 14 bases spanning the gap. This CDR3 spans 15 amino acids. CDR3 coding DNA: TGTGCCTGGACCGGGGACACCTCTAGCACAGATACGCAGTATTTT. Translating it yields CAWTGDTSSTDTQYF.

The V gene is TRBV7-9, the J gene TRBJ2-5; D unresolved. CDR3 size: 12 residues. The germline CDR1 and CDR2 sequences are SEHNR and FQNEAQ (reference sequence). V dropped 3 bases and J dropped 6 bases, with 8 bases sitting between them. CDR3 residues: CASSFPGQTQYF. The CDR3 DNA follows: TGTGCCAGCAGCTTCCCCGGACAGACCCAGTACTTC.

The CDR3 loop reads CASSDPGLAGAEQFF. The CDR3 DNA sequence: TGTGCCAGCAGTGATCCGGGACTAGCGGGAGCTGAGCAGTTCTTC. The chain carries TRBV6-1 and TRBJ2-1; TRBD2 matches 14 bases. The CDR3 covers 15 residues. With V trimmed by 3 bases and J by 9 bases, 4 bases remained unmatched. Germline values: CDR1 MNHNS, CDR2 SASEGT.

The rearrangement joins TRBV4-3 to TRBJ1-5; D call uncertain. The V end lost 1 base, the J end lost 2 bases, and 3 bases lay between the germline ends. Germline values: CDR1 LGHNA, CDR2 YSLEER. This CDR3 region has 13 residues. The CDR3 spells CASSQGGNQPQHF. The CDR3 DNA sequence: TGCGCCAGCAGCCAAGGGGGCAATCAGCCCCAGCATTTT.

The chain links TRBV30 to TRBJ2-3; 9 bases align to TRBD2. There are 16 residues in the CDR3. After removal of 7 bases from V and 4 bases from J, the junction contained 15 bases not matched to a gene. CDR1 is GTSNPN, CDR2 SVGIG, per germline (reference sequence). CDR3 protein: CASTLGAGGPADTQYF. The CDR3, as DNA: TGTGCCTCCACCCTGGGGGCGGGAGGGCCAGCAGATACGCAGTATTTT. The full variable domain, rest sourced from reference TRBV30 and TRBJ2-3, is SQTIHQWPATLVQPVGSPLSLECTVEGTSNPNLYWYRQAAGRGLQLLFYSVGIGQISSEVPQNLSASRPQDRQFILSSKKLLLSDSGFYLCASTLGAGGPADTQYFGPGTRLTVL.

A few counts support this clone. The same CDR3 arises from other DNA sequences in this sample as well. The V gene is TRBV20-1, the J gene TRBJ2-5; no reliable D call. Germline CDR1 reads DFQATT; CDR2 reads SNEGSKA (reference sequence). Trimming left V 2 bases short and J 4 bases short, with 5 bases between. The CDR3 spans 11 residues. The CDR3 region has the DNA TGCAGTGCTAGATCCAGAGAGACCCAGTACTTC. This translates into CSARSRETQYF.

A few counts support this clone. The chain has TRBV5-6 and TRBJ2-3; weak D call: TRBD2 (6 bases). The germline CDR1 and CDR2 sequences are SGHDT and YYEEEE. The length of the CDR3 is 14 residues. Trimming shortened V by 4 bases and J by 4 bases, and 13 bases separated the two germline ends. CDR3 residues: CASSPTGVPDTQYF. The CDR3 region has the DNA TGTGCCAGCAGCCCAACGGGAGTTCCAGATACGCAGTATTTT.

The CDR3 loop reads CASSLLTGGNYGYTF. In DNA form, the CDR3 reads TGTGCCAGCAGCTTGTTGACAGGAGGTAACTATGGCTACACCTTC. The rearrangement uses TRBV7-9 and TRBJ1-2; D is perhaps TRBD1 (6 bases). Germline assignment: CDR1 SEHNR and CDR2 FQNEAQ (reference sequence). This CDR3 has 15 amino acids. Trimming pared 3 bases from V and 1 base from J, leaving 12 bases between.

The chain's CDR3 is CASSLTSGSSDTQYF. CDR3 in DNA: TGTGCCAGCAGCTTGACTAGCGGGAGTTCAGATACGCAGTATTTT. This chain uses TRBV7-8 with TRBJ2-3, with 12 bases identical to TRBD2. The V gene's germline CDR1 is SGHVS and CDR2 FQNEAQ. The CDR3 sequence is 15 residues long. Losses at the gene ends were 3 bases for V and 4 bases for J; bases not matched to a gene: 2.

The rearrangement links TRBV27 to TRBJ2-7; D unclear. V shed 2 bases and J shed 3 bases, with 5 bases lying between them. Germline V gene sequence: CDR1 MNHEY, CDR2 SMNVEV (reference sequence). This CDR3 spans 12 amino acids. CDR3 nucleotides: TGTGCCAGCAGTTTAAAGGGCTACGAGCAGTACTTC. Its translation: CASSLKGYEQYF.

The chain combines TRBV2 with TRBJ2-7, with a tentative D call TRBD2 (6 bases). Per the germline V gene, CDR1 is SNHLY and CDR2 is FYNNEI. The CDR3 loop spans 14 amino acids. Trimming pared 7 bases from V and 2 bases from J, leaving 15 bases between. The CDR3 region is CASTRRESAYEQYF. DNA of the CDR3: TGTGCCAGCACCCGGCGGGAATCGGCCTACGAGCAGTACTTC.

This clone was detected a few times. The J gene is TRBJ2-1, the V gene TRBV29-1; 9 nucleotides agree with TRBD1. There are 13 residues in the CDR3. Germline lookup yields CDR1 SQVTM and CDR2 ANQGSEA. Losses at the gene ends were 3 bases for V and 3 bases for J; bases not matched to a gene: 0. The CDR3 DNA reads TGCAGCGTTGAGACAGGGGGCTACAATGAGCAGTTCTTC. Translation: CSVETGGYNEQFF.

The sample holds a few counts of this clone. This chain links TRBV25-1 with TRBJ2-7; 9 bases agree with TRBD1. V lost 4 bases and J lost 5; bases outside the gene matches: 12. The CDR3 is made up of 16 amino acids. Per the germline V gene, CDR1 is MGHDK and CDR2 is SYGVNS. The CDR3 reads CASSAAGQGWVNEQYF. CDR3 nucleotides: TGTGCCAGCAGTGCTGCGGGACAGGGATGGGTTAACGAGCAGTACTTC.

J is TRBJ2-2 and V is TRBV7-3; D uncertain. Germline loops: CDR1 SGHTA, CDR2 FQGTGA. The CDR3 contains 14 residues. Trimming took 6 bases from V and 6 from J, leaving 14 bases between them. This CDR3 reads CASRVDPAAGELFF. CDR3 in DNA: TGTGCCAGCAGGGTAGATCCGGCGGCCGGGGAGCTGTTTTTT.